Presented here are 32 T cell receptor beta chains from one specimen sequenced in a study of PD-1 blockade in classical Hodgkin lymphoma (dated by TCRdb to 2018 to 2021). The time point label of this sample denotes: cycle 1 day 1 (C1D1), immediately before nivolumab initiation. Relapse after autologous stem cell transplantation had occurred in all trial patients, and cohorts A, B and C were distinguished by prior brentuximab vedotin exposure. Libraries were prepared through the immunoSEQ multiplex PCR assay. TCRdb limited this immuneACCESS table to in-frame rearrangements with V and J called. A share of clones is missing; checked studies link under half to unresolved V genes, and the rest is unexplained. The sample has roughly 97,000 clones on record, around four fifths of them singletons. The ten largest clones take up approximately 12% of the sample. Source: peripheral blood mononuclear cells (PBMCs), taken at baseline. The origin of the receptors is a human donor with classical Hodgkin lymphoma.

J is TRBJ2-1 and V is TRBV20-1; D is unclear. CDR3 size: 11 residues. Per germline, CDR1 DFQATT and CDR2 SNEGSKA (reference sequence). V lost 4 bases and J lost 8, with 9 bases in between. This CDR3 is CSATKEYEQFF. As DNA, the CDR3 is TGCAGTGCTACCAAGGAATATGAGCAGTTCTTC.

There are a few counts of this clone. V is TRBV19 and J is TRBJ1-1; TRBD1 might be the D (5 bases). The V end was cut by 5 bases, the J end by 4 bases, with 11 bases between. The CDR3 spans 13 residues. The germline V gene encodes CDR1 LNHDA and CDR2 SQIVND (reference sequence). The CDR3 region has the DNA TGTGCCAGTAGTCCGTTCGGGGGCACTGAAGCTTTCTTT. Residues: CASSPFGGTEAFF.

V usage is TRBV19 and J usage is TRBJ1-2, with 7 bases aligning to TRBD1. Germline-derived CDR1 and CDR2 are LNHDA and SQIVND (reference sequence). The length of the CDR3 is 14 residues. V gave up 5 bases and J gave up 2 bases; unmatched junction bases: 5. DNA of the CDR3: TGTGCCAGTAGTCGTGGACAGGCCAACTATGGCTACACCTTC. Amino acid sequence: CASSRGQANYGYTF.

The CDR3 protein is CASLLPENTEAFF. CDR3 DNA: TGTGCCAGCCTCCTACCGGAGAACACTGAAGCTTTCTTT. V gene TRBV18 combines with J gene TRBJ1-1; no reliable D call. V was shortened by 8 bases and J by 1 base, with 11 bases between the two germline ends. The CDR3 has 13 amino acids. Germline values: CDR1 KGHSH, CDR2 LQKENI.

This chain connects TRBV6-5 to TRBJ2-1, with a possible D match to TRBD1 (6 bases). Trimming left V 5 bases short and J 8 bases short, with 16 bases between. The CDR3 is 14 amino acids. CDR1 is MNHEY, CDR2 SVGAGI, per germline. The CDR3 region has the DNA TGTGCCAGCAGTCCTACCCCGGACAGTCATGAGCAGTTCTTC. This sequence encodes CASSPTPDSHEQFF.

The chain carries TRBV14 and TRBJ2-3; tentatively, D is TRBD1 (7 bases). The CDR3 runs 16 residues. V gave up 1 base and J gave up 6 bases, with 17 bases separating them. Germline values: CDR1 SGHDN, CDR2 FVKESK. The CDR3 reads CASSQVPGGMADTQYF. CDR3 nucleotide sequence: TGTGCCAGCAGCCAAGTGCCAGGGGGGATGGCCGATACGCAGTATTTT. Using reference TRBV14 and TRBJ2-3 for the parts outside the CDR3, the full variable domain is EAGVTQFPSHSVIEKGQTVTLRCDPISGHDNLYWYRRVMGKEIKFLLHFVKESKQDESGMPNNRFLAERTGGTYSTLKVQPAELEDSGVYFCASSQVPGGMADTQYFGPGTRLTVL.

The genes are TRBV6-1 and TRBJ1-3; D is uncertain. The V and J ends lost 6 bases and 10 bases respectively, with 13 bases between them. This CDR3 is 12 amino acids long. CDR1 is MNHNS and CDR2 is SASEGT in the germline V gene. CDR3: CASRDKVVTIYF. CDR3 sequence (DNA): TGTGCCAGCAGGGATAAAGTGGTTACCATATATTTT.

The gene calls are TRBV6-6 and TRBJ2-5, with D possibly matching TRBD2 (5 bases). Per germline, CDR1 MNHNY and CDR2 SVGAGI (reference sequence). V lost 2 bases to trimming and J lost 11 bases, with 21 bases between them. This CDR3 is built from 15 residues. The CDR3 DNA reads as TGTGCCAGCAGTTACGAGTCTACGAGGACTTCGCAGCAGTACTTC. The encoded protein is CASSYESTRTSQQYF.

This clone showed up just a few times. This chain joins TRBV11-2 and TRBJ2-7, with 9 bases identical to TRBD1. The CDR3 has 13 residues. The V segment lost 4 bases and the J segment 7 bases; nucleotides outside the gene matches: 5. Germline CDR1 is SGHAT and CDR2 is FQNNGV. The chain's CDR3 is CASSYGQGWEQYF. In DNA form, the CDR3 reads TGTGCCAGCAGCTACGGACAGGGGTGGGAGCAGTACTTC.

On this clone itself: Other DNA sequences of this sample code for an identical CDR3. The chain recombines TRBV27 with TRBJ1-1, with 7 bases fitting TRBD1. The CDR3 runs to 13 residues. The V gene end was trimmed by 4 bases and the J gene end by 3 bases; junction bases not matched to a gene: 2. Germline V gives CDR1 MNHEY, CDR2 SMNVEV (reference sequence). The DNA of the CDR3 is TGTGCCAGCAGTTCGACAGGGCACACTGAAGCTTTCTTT. Amino acid sequence: CASSSTGHTEAFF.

There are a few counts of this clone. The V call is TRBV28, the J call TRBJ1-5; D ambiguous. CDR3 length: 13 residues. V dropped 3 bases and J dropped 6 bases, with 9 bases sitting between them. Germline V CDR1 and CDR2: MDHEN, SYDVKM. CDR3 DNA: TGTGCCAGCAGTTTGGTAATTATTCAGCCCCAGCATTTT. The encoded protein is CASSLVIIQPQHF.

This chain connects TRBV11-2 to TRBJ2-5; 10 bases map to TRBD2. The CDR3 has 16 residues. V lost 5 bases to trimming and J lost 5 bases; unmatched junction nucleotides: 11. The germline V gene encodes CDR1 SGHAT and CDR2 FQNNGV. The CDR3 DNA follows: TGTGCCAGCAGCCGGGCTACAGCGGGAGGGCCGGAGACCCAGTACTTC. Residues: CASSRATAGGPETQYF.

This chain links TRBV7-2 with TRBJ2-1, with 12 bases that match TRBD2. Germline trimming cut 4 bases from V and 7 bases from J; bases unmatched to any gene: 8. In germline, CDR1 is SGHTA, CDR2 FQGNSA. The CDR3 totals 16 residues. The CDR3 protein is CASSSSILAGGNEQFF. Here the CDR3 DNA reads TGTGCCAGCAGCTCGTCTATACTAGCGGGGGGAAATGAGCAGTTCTTC.

This chain connects TRBV21-1 to TRBJ1-2. TRBV21-1 represents a pseudogene. This CDR3 is 13 amino acids long. The CDR3 DNA reads TGTGCCAGCAGCAGACGGACCCTTCGGGGCTACACCTTC. This sequence encodes CASSRRTLRGYTF.

The V gene is TRBV15, the J gene TRBJ2-1; 8 bases align to TRBD2. The V segment lost 2 bases and the J segment 6 bases; nucleotides outside the gene matches: 9. The CDR3 length is 16 residues. The germline gives CDR1 LNHNV, CDR2 YYDKDF (reference sequence). The CDR3, as DNA: TGTGCCACCAGCAGAAGTAGCGGGACCCCCCCCAATGAGCAGTTCTTC. Translating it yields CATSRSSGTPPNEQFF.

The chain's CDR3 is CASSYRDRAVGELFF. DNA for the CDR3: TGTGCCAGCAGTTACAGGGACAGGGCGGTCGGGGAGCTGTTTTTT. The chain links TRBV6-5 to TRBJ2-2; TRBD1 aligns across 9 bases. The CDR3 is 15 amino acids. The germline gives CDR1 MNHEY, CDR2 SVGAGI. Losses at the gene ends were 2 bases for V and 7 bases for J; bases not matched to a gene: 5.

This chain joins TRBV7-8 and TRBJ1-1; 8 nucleotides align to TRBD1. Germline loops: CDR1 SGHVS, CDR2 FQNEAQ. This CDR3 spans 13 amino acids. V lost 5 bases and J lost 5; bases outside the gene matches: 4. CDR3 sequence reads: CASSLRTGTEAFF. CDR3 DNA: TGTGCCAGCAGCCTACGGACAGGGACTGAAGCTTTCTTT. The full variable domain, in which reference TRBV7-8 and TRBJ1-1 provide the parts outside the CDR3, is GAGVSQSPRYKVAKRGQDVALRCDPISGHVSLFWYQQALGQGPEFLTYFQNEAQLDKSGLPSDRFFAERPEGSVSTLKIQRTQQEDSAVYLCASSLRTGTEAFFGQGTRLTVV.

This chain uses TRBV18 with TRBJ2-3; TRBD2 matches 8 bases. The CDR3 contains 16 residues. Germline V CDR1 and CDR2: KGHSH, LQKENI. J was trimmed by 6 bases and V by 6 bases; bases with no gene match: 14. Here the CDR3 DNA reads TGTGCCAGCTCCCCCCGGCGGGGACGCGGGGGGGATACGCAGTATTTT. Translated: CASSPRRGRGGDTQYF.

The chain links TRBV21-1 to TRBJ1-5. TRBV21-1 constitutes a pseudogene. The CDR3 consists of 15 residues. This CDR3 is CASSKALYGVQPQHF. CDR3 coding DNA: TGTGCCAGCAGCAAAGCGCTTTATGGGGTTCAGCCCCAGCATTTT.

V usage is TRBV7-9 and J usage is TRBJ1-2; TRBD1 is a possible D gene (6 bases). CDR1 is SEHNR and CDR2 is FQNEAQ in the germline V gene (reference sequence). The CDR3 totals 13 residues. V dropped 5 bases and J dropped 8 bases, with 15 bases sitting between them. The DNA for the CDR3 is TGTGCCAGCAGCGTCATGACAGGTACCGGCTACACCTTC. This encodes CASSVMTGTGYTF. Drawing the rest from reference TRBV7-9 and TRBJ1-2, the complete variable domain is DTGVSQNPRHKITKRGQNVTFRCDPISEHNRLYWYRQTLGQGPEFLTYFQNEAQLEKSRLLSDRFSAERPKGSFSTLEIQRTEQGDSAMYLCASSVMTGTGYTFGSGTRLTVV.

The CDR3 protein is CASSLIDGGGYTF. The CDR3 DNA sequence: TGTGCCAGCAGCTTAATTGACGGAGGCGGCTACACCTTC. The chain joins TRBV11-1 to TRBJ1-2; D is uncertain. Germline V gene sequence: CDR1 SGHAT, CDR2 FQDESV (reference sequence). V shed 2 bases and J shed 8 bases, with 12 bases lying between them. This CDR3 comprises 13 residues.

This clone was counted a few times. The chain uses TRBV5-6 and TRBJ2-1; no clear D gene. Germline-derived CDR1 and CDR2 are SGHDT and YYEEEE. Between the trimmed V and J ends, which lost 1 base and 8 bases, there was a span of 4 bases. The CDR3 length is 11 residues. The CDR3 nucleotides are TGTGCCAGCAGCTTGAGCTATGAGCAGTTCTTC. Its translation is CASSLSYEQFF.

The chain links TRBV6-4 to TRBJ1-1, with D tentatively TRBD1 (6 bases). The CDR3 spans 16 residues. CDR1 is MRHNA, CDR2 SNTAGT, per germline. Trimming took off 4 bases at V and 6 bases at J, with 21 bases between the two ends. The CDR3 region has the DNA TGTGCCAGCAGTGTTAGGACAGAGGAAGGGTACCCTGAAGCTTTCTTT. This translates into CASSVRTEEGYPEAFF.

This clone has just one count. The rearrangement links TRBV7-9 to TRBJ2-7; 11 bases line up with TRBD2. Looked up from germline, CDR1 is SEHNR and CDR2 is FQNEAQ (reference sequence). V shed 5 bases, J shed 6 bases, and the junction held 6 bases outside the gene matches. The length of the CDR3 is 14 residues. Here the CDR3 reads CASSPSGRTGEQYF. The CDR3 region has the DNA TGTGCCAGCAGCCCTAGCGGGAGGACTGGCGAGCAGTACTTC.

The chain uses TRBV5-1 and TRBJ2-7; 8 bases are a match to TRBD1. The CDR3 totals 14 residues. In germline, CDR1 is SGHRS, CDR2 YFSETQ. J was trimmed by 3 bases and V by 0 bases; bases with no gene match: 2. This CDR3 reads CASSLDGQGYEQYF. The CDR3 DNA reads TGCGCCAGCAGCTTGGACGGACAGGGCTACGAGCAGTACTTC.

This clone was detected once. The rearrangement joins TRBV5-4 to TRBJ2-5; TRBD2 matches 14 bases. After removal of 5 bases from V and 5 bases from J, the junction contained 8 bases not matched to a gene. The germline V gene encodes CDR1 SGHNT and CDR2 YYREEE (reference sequence). The CDR3 consists of 16 residues. The CDR3 region has the DNA TGTGCCAGCAGGGCCGGGACTAGCGGGAGACGGGAGACCCAGTACTTC. Amino acids: CASRAGTSGRRETQYF.

This chain links TRBV19 with TRBJ1-1; 7 bases align to TRBD1. Germline CDR1 reads LNHDA; CDR2 reads SQIVND (reference sequence). CDR3 size: 16 residues. Losses at the gene ends were 5 bases for V and 4 bases for J; bases not matched to a gene: 13. CDR3 region: CASSPEGALIGTEAFF. The CDR3 coding sequence is TGTGCCAGTAGTCCGGAGGGGGCGCTTATAGGCACTGAAGCTTTCTTT.

CDR3 DNA: TGTGCCAGCAGTTTAAGAGCGGGAGAGGTCAATGAGCAGTTCTTC. Protein product: CASSLRAGEVNEQFF. The gene calls are TRBV6-6 and TRBJ2-1; 8 bases map to TRBD2. V dropped 4 bases and J dropped 6; count of bases not matched to a gene: 8. The CDR3 is 15 residues long. CDR1 is MNHNY, CDR2 SVGAGI, per germline (reference sequence).

This chain links TRBV10-3 with TRBJ1-3; TRBD1 is a possible D gene (6 bases). This CDR3 is built from 14 residues. V was pared by 4 bases and J by 0 bases, with 7 bases between. Germline-derived CDR1 and CDR2 are ENHRY and SYGVKD. This CDR3 reads CAISGTDSGNTIYF. The CDR3 nucleotides are TGTGCCATCAGTGGGACAGACTCTGGAAACACCATATATTTT.

CDR3 in DNA: TGTGCTAGTGGTGTGGACATCTGGGGGAATCAGCCCCAGCATTTT. Protein sequence: CASGVDIWGNQPQHF. The V and J genes are TRBV12-5 and TRBJ1-5, with TRBD1 as a possible D gene (5 bases). V lost 5 bases, J lost 4 bases, and 15 bases lay in between. The CDR3 is made up of 15 amino acids. CDR1 and CDR2 (germline): LGHNT, FRNRAP.

The chain is built from TRBV6-6 and TRBJ1-1; no reliable D call. Germline CDR1 MNHNY, CDR2 SVGAGI (reference sequence). V was shortened by 2 bases and J by 1 base, with 5 bases between the two germline ends. This CDR3 has 13 amino acids. CDR3 coding DNA: TGTGCCAGCAGTTACGGCTCGAACACTGAAGCTTTCTTT. Translated: CASSYGSNTEAFF.

The chain has TRBV19 and TRBJ2-3; D gene ambiguous. Germline CDR1 LNHDA, CDR2 SQIVND (reference sequence). V lost 5 bases to trimming and J lost 6 bases, with 21 bases between them. CDR3 length: 16 residues. CDR3 protein: CASSPLSGRPLDTQYF. The DNA of the CDR3 is TGTGCCAGTAGTCCCCTCTCAGGAAGACCACTTGATACGCAGTATTTT. Full variable domain (missing parts from reference TRBV19 and TRBJ2-3): DGGITQSPKYLFRKEGQNVTLSCEQNLNHDAMYWYRQDPGQGLRLIYYSQIVNDFQKGDIAEGYSVSREKKESFPLTVTSAQKNPTAFYLCASSPLSGRPLDTQYFGPGTRLTVL.